This entry lists 24 T cell receptor beta chains sequenced from one sample in a study of STAT3 mutations in large granular lymphocyte leukemia. Study results and limitations: At least one immunodominant TCR beta clonotype appeared in every T-cell large granular lymphocyte leukemia patient.

What these receptors recognize is not known. The repertoire was sequenced with immunoSEQ multiplex PCR; TCRdb's copy has only in-frame clones and lacks some. The data show 20,000 or so clones, with about 90% seen just once and just under 45% held by the top ten. Input material: peripheral blood mononuclear cells. These receptors were taken from a man between 60 and 75 years old with T-cell large granular lymphocyte leukemia. Some clones in this sample may be carry-over from other donors' samples.

This clone was observed once. The chain carries TRBV30 and TRBJ2-1, with TRBD2 matching over 13 bases. CDR3 length: 15 residues. CDR1 is GTSNPN, CDR2 SVGIG, per germline (reference sequence). The V and J ends lost 2 bases and 12 bases, in that order; junction bases with no gene match: 10. The CDR3 reads CAWSPTSGRSAGQFF. CDR3 in DNA: TGTGCCTGGAGTCCGACTAGCGGGAGGTCGGCGGGGCAGTTCTTC.

DNA of the CDR3: TGTGCCAGCAGTGACCGGGACAGTTATCAAGAGACCCAGTACTTC. It specifies CASSDRDSYQETQYF. The rearrangement joins TRBV25-1 to TRBJ2-5; 7 bases line up with TRBD1. Germline V lookup: CDR1 MGHDK, CDR2 SYGVNS. The CDR3 has 15 residues. The ends lost 3 bases at V and 2 bases at J; junction bases unmatched: 6.

The rearrangement joins TRBV7-9 to TRBJ2-5; no definite D call. V gave up 2 bases and J gave up 2 bases, with 6 bases separating them. The CDR3 covers 13 residues. Germline CDR1 reads SEHNR; CDR2 reads FQNEAQ (reference sequence). For the CDR3, the DNA is TGTGCCAGCAGCTTATATGAGCAAGAGACCCAGTACTTC. The encoded protein is CASSLYEQETQYF.

V and J are TRBV4-1 and TRBJ2-5, with a weak D call TRBD1 (6 bases). Trimming removed 4 bases at V and 1 base at J, with 22 bases between. Germline V gene data show CDR1 as MGHRA and CDR2 as YSYEKL. CDR3 length equals 18 residues. DNA for the CDR3: TGCGCCAGCAGCCTATTAGGGCAGGGGCAGAGACCCCAAGAGACCCAGTACTTC. It codes for CASSLLGQGQRPQETQYF.

In its sample, this clone was seen once. V is TRBV7-9 and J is TRBJ2-4; 7 bases line up with TRBD2. The CDR3 has 16 residues. Germline values: CDR1 SEHNR, CDR2 FQNEAQ (reference sequence). V gave up 2 bases and J gave up 0 bases; unmatched junction bases: 4. The CDR3 bases are TGTGCCAGCAGCTTAAAGGGGAGGGAAGCCAAAAACATTCAGTACTTC. Its translation is CASSLKGREAKNIQYF.

This clone showed up just once. The rearrangement joins TRBV15 to TRBJ2-7; D ambiguous. V lost 8 bases to trimming and J lost 4 bases, with 3 bases between them. CDR1 and CDR2 from the germline V gene are LNHNV and YYDKDF (reference sequence). The CDR3 runs to 9 residues. CDR3 sequence reads: CATRYEQYF. The CDR3 DNA reads TGTGCCACCCGATACGAGCAGTACTTC.

The rearrangement uses TRBV14 and TRBJ1-2; D is perhaps TRBD1 (6 bases). The CDR3 covers 15 residues. The germline gives CDR1 SGHDN, CDR2 FVKESK. Trimming removed 1 base from V and 2 bases from J, with 11 bases in between. The CDR3 here is CASSQVPGANYGYTF. CDR3 nucleotides: TGTGCCAGCAGCCAAGTCCCGGGGGCAAACTATGGCTACACCTTC. The whole variable domain, filled in from reference TRBV14 and TRBJ1-2, reads EAGVTQFPSHSVIEKGQTVTLRCDPISGHDNLYWYRRVMGKEIKFLLHFVKESKQDESGMPNNRFLAERTGGTYSTLKVQPAELEDSGVYFCASSQVPGANYGYTFGSGTRLTVV.

CDR3 DNA: TGTGCCAGTAGTTCCACAGGGGCTAGGGAAAAACTGTTTTTT. This translates into CASSSTGAREKLFF. V is TRBV19 and J is TRBJ1-4; the match to TRBD1 covers 7 bases. The CDR3 is 14 amino acids. Germline CDR1 and CDR2: LNHDA and SQIVND (reference sequence). Losses at the gene ends were 5 bases for V and 8 bases for J; bases not matched to a gene: 8.

This clone appeared once. The chain couples TRBV18 to TRBJ1-2, with 7 nucleotides matching TRBD1. The J segment lost 3 bases and the V segment lost 4 bases, leaving 5 bases of the junction unmatched. This CDR3 spans 14 amino acids. Germline CDR1 is KGHSH and CDR2 is LQKENI. The CDR3 reads CASSLTGVDYGYTF. For the CDR3, the DNA is TGTGCCAGCTCACTTACAGGGGTCGACTATGGCTACACCTTC.

The chain recombines TRBV25-1 with TRBJ1-5, with D perhaps matching TRBD1 (5 bases). Trimming shortened V by 2 bases and J by 7 bases, and 12 bases separated the two germline ends. The CDR3 extends over 14 amino acids. The germline V gene has CDR1 MGHDK and CDR2 SYGVNS. As DNA, the CDR3 is TGTGCCAGCAGTGAACCCGGTGGGGACCAGCCCCAGCATTTT. Protein: CASSEPGGDQPQHF.

The J gene is TRBJ2-5, the V gene TRBV5-1, with TRBD2 matching over 8 bases. J gave up 5 bases and V 3 bases, and 9 bases lay outside the gene matches. Germline V lookup: CDR1 SGHRS, CDR2 YFSETQ. The CDR3 runs 15 residues. The CDR3 region has the DNA TGCGCCAGCAGCTCCCTTGCGGGAGGTTTTGAGACCCAGTACTTC. It codes for CASSSLAGGFETQYF.

The J gene is TRBJ1-2, the V gene TRBV2; perhaps TRBD1 as D (6 bases). The CDR3 is made up of 14 amino acids. With 8 bases removed from V and 0 bases from J, the gap between germline ends came to 13 bases. Per the germline V gene, CDR1 is SNHLY and CDR2 is FYNNEI. CDR3 residues: CASRGGHANYGYTF. CDR3 DNA sequence: TGTGCCAGCCGTGGGGGACACGCTAACTATGGCTACACCTTC. Together with reference TRBV2 and TRBJ1-2, the CDR3 gives the full variable domain: EPEVTQTPSHQVTQMGQEVILRCVPISNHLYFYWYRQILGQKVEFLVSFYNNEISEKSEIFDDQFSVERPDGSNFTLKIRSTKLEDSAMYFCASRGGHANYGYTFGSGTRLTVV.

The chain has TRBV27 and TRBJ2-7; D gene ambiguous. Germline V CDR1 and CDR2: MNHEY, SMNVEV (reference sequence). This CDR3 contains 15 residues. Trimming took 1 base from V and 6 from J, leaving 16 bases between them. The DNA for the CDR3 is TGTGCCAGCAGTTTATTGCCCCAGGTGGGTGGCGAGCAGTACTTC. This translates into CASSLLPQVGGEQYF.

J is TRBJ2-1 and V is TRBV7-9; D not resolved. There are 14 residues in the CDR3. V shed 5 bases and J shed 5 bases, with 13 bases lying between them. Germline assignment: CDR1 SEHNR and CDR2 FQNEAQ (reference sequence). The CDR3 coding sequence is TGTGCCAGCAGCACACGGACCTCTGACAATGAGCAGTTCTTC. Translating gives CASSTRTSDNEQFF.

CDR3 bases: TGTGCCACCAGCACCGGGACAACCAATGAGCAGTTCTTC. This translates into CATSTGTTNEQFF. The genes are TRBV15 and TRBJ2-1; a possible D gene is TRBD1 (6 bases). Germline V CDR1 and CDR2: LNHNV, YYDKDF (reference sequence). Trimming shortened V by 4 bases and J by 6 bases, and 10 bases separated the two germline ends. This CDR3 comprises 13 residues.

V usage is TRBV5-1 and J usage is TRBJ2-3; D gene ambiguous. Trimming pared 0 bases from V and 1 base from J, leaving 12 bases between. The CDR3 consists of 16 residues. From germline, CDR1 is SGHRS and CDR2 YFSETQ. Here the CDR3 DNA reads TGCGCCAGCAGCTTGGGTGGTTTATCGGGCACAGATACGCAGTATTTT. Translation gives CASSLGGLSGTDTQYF.

Written as DNA, the CDR3 is TGTGCCAGCAGTTATCGACAGGGGCGGGAGACCCAGTACTTC. It is translated as CASSYRQGRETQYF. The genes are TRBV6-5 and TRBJ2-5; TRBD1 matches at 8 bases. The trim removed 3 bases at V and 5 bases at J, leaving 5 bases unmatched. This CDR3 spans 14 amino acids. Germline V CDR1 and CDR2: MNHEY, SVGAGI.

The chain combines TRBV5-1 with TRBJ2-1; 10 bases line up with TRBD2. The V segment lost 2 bases and the J segment 9 bases; nucleotides outside the gene matches: 11. Per the germline V gene, CDR1 is SGHRS and CDR2 is YFSETQ. The CDR3 is 16 residues long. CDR3: CASSFGLAGAGGEQFF. CDR3 in DNA: TGCGCCAGCAGCTTCGGCCTAGCGGGGGCGGGAGGTGAGCAGTTCTTC.

The rearrangement uses TRBV7-2 and TRBJ1-3, with a tentative D call TRBD1 (6 bases). Germline CDR1 is SGHTA and CDR2 is FQGNSA. V was clipped by 5 bases and J by 0 bases, with 17 bases between them. The CDR3 is 17 residues long. The CDR3 is CASSPKGGLNSGNTIYF. In DNA form, the CDR3 reads TGTGCCAGCAGCCCCAAGGGGGGGTTAAACTCTGGAAACACCATATATTTT. Together with reference TRBV7-2 and TRBJ1-3, the CDR3 gives the full variable domain: GAGVSQSPSNKVTEKGKDVELRCDPISGHTALYWYRQSLGQGLEFLIYFQGNSAPDKSGLPSDRFSAERTGGSVSTLTIQRTQQEDSAVYLCASSPKGGLNSGNTIYFGEGSWLTVV.

The J gene is TRBJ2-5, the V gene TRBV28, with 7 bases fitting TRBD1. CDR3 length: 13 residues. Unmatched junction bases numbered 10, after V lost 10 bases and J lost 5 bases. The germline CDR1 and CDR2 sequences are MDHEN and SYDVKM. The CDR3 sequence is CATRQQGWETQYF. CDR3 bases: TGTGCCACTAGGCAACAGGGGTGGGAGACCCAGTACTTC.

The V and J genes are TRBV5-5 and TRBJ1-2, with 7 bases lining up with TRBD1. Germline V lookup: CDR1 SGHKS, CDR2 YYEKEE (reference sequence). This CDR3 is built from 14 residues. V lost 3 bases and J lost 4; bases outside the gene matches: 6. CDR3 bases: TGTGCCAGCAGCTCCATGACAGGGCTCTATGGCTACACCTTC. Translated: CASSSMTGLYGYTF.

This clone appeared a single time. This rearrangement joins TRBV29-1 to TRBJ2-3; 8 bases fit TRBD1. Per the germline V gene, CDR1 is SQVTM and CDR2 is ANQGSEA. The CDR3 extends over 15 amino acids. J was trimmed by 6 bases and V by 5 bases; bases with no gene match: 13. The CDR3 region has the DNA TGCAGCGTTTGGGACATAGGACAGGGCGGGGATACGCAGTATTTT. Protein product: CSVWDIGQGGDTQYF.

The rearrangement links TRBV7-9 to TRBJ2-7; possibly TRBD2 for D (5 bases). Trimming took 5 bases from V and 6 from J, leaving 11 bases between them. There are 12 residues in the CDR3. Germline loops: CDR1 SEHNR, CDR2 FQNEAQ (reference sequence). In DNA, the CDR3 is TGTGCCAGCAGCGGGAGCTTCGGCGAGCAGTACTTC. Residues: CASSGSFGEQYF.

This chain joins TRBV6-5 and TRBJ1-1, with a possible D match to TRBD1 (6 bases). Germline values: CDR1 MNHEY, CDR2 SVGAGI. The CDR3 runs to 13 residues. V was trimmed by 2 bases and J by 6 bases, leaving 10 bases between them. This CDR3 is CASSYRGAAEAFF. As DNA, the CDR3 is TGTGCCAGCAGTTACCGGGGGGCCGCTGAAGCTTTCTTT.